This T cell receptor (beta chain) was identified during a study of shared clonotypes between healthy human individuals. V gave up 5 bases and J gave up 4 bases, with 15 bases separating them. Germline CDR1 MGHDK, CDR2 SYGVNS. The CDR3 has 15 amino acids. Sorted-subset replicate PCRs used 150 to 250 ng of genomic DNA. This amount corresponded to approximately 30,000 T cell genomes. Assay used: immunoSEQ multiplex PCR; TCRdb lists only in-frame clones, some missing. The top ten clones hold roughly 17% of a sample with around 320,000 clones, roughly 91% of them seen once. The clonotype originates from a man aged 18 to 29 in good health. V is TRBV25-1 and J is TRBJ2-1; D ambiguous. Material: memory CD8+ T cells sorted from blood. Stated subset: CD45RO+ cells pooled with CCR7-negative TemRA cells. CDR3 loop: CASSCFAEYYNEQFF. The CDR3 bases are TGTGCCAGCAGTTGTTTTGCAGAATATTACAATGAGCAGTTCTTC.